Included here is one T cell receptor (beta chain) sequence, with context. Libraries were prepared by immunoSEQ multiplex PCR; TCRdb keeps only in-frame clonotypes and omits some of them. The table includes more than 50,000 clones, approximately 90% detected once. This sample stems from a study of control samples from healthy donors and cancer patients. Germline loops: CDR1 GTSNPN, CDR2 SVGIG (reference sequence). This CDR3 spans 15 amino acids. Trimming stripped 0 bases from V and 2 bases from J, with 14 bases between. Sequencing used PBMCs. This chain joins TRBV30 and TRBJ2-7; possibly TRBD1 for D (5 bases). This receptor was obtained from a woman aged 45-59 years with colorectal cancer. CDR3 region: CAWSVSTDATYEQYF. CDR3 DNA: TGTGCCTGGAGTGTTTCGACAGATGCAACCTACGAGCAGTACTTC.